This is a list of T cell receptor beta chains from one sample in a study of beta chain features in type 1 diabetes. Profiled with immunoSEQ multiplex PCR; TCRdb holds only in-frame clones, not every one. The sample holds a few hundred thousand clones, 9.6% seen once. Source material: central memory CD4+ T cells from blood. Receptor source: a man aged 30 to 45 with type 1 diabetes. CDR3s include the opening cysteine and the closing phenylalanine or tryptophan. The order of the fields is CDR3 length, clone size, D gene, V gene, J gene, CDR3 protein, CDR3 DNA. A D gene is named only where the DNA matches it firmly. Only some rows state a clone size, as once, few, many or a class for expanded clones.

>14|few|.|TRBV6-5|TRBJ2-7
CASSYRASFYEQYF
TGTGCCAGCAGTTACAGGGCTAGCTTCTACGAGCAGTACTTC
>13|few|.|TRBV6-1|TRBJ1-1
CASSRGTNTEAFF
TGTGCCAGTAGCCGGGGAACGAACACTGAAGCTTTCTTT
>14|.|.|TRBV5-1|TRBJ2-1
CASSLTDGGHEQFF
TGCGCCAGCAGCTTGACCGACGGAGGGCATGAGCAGTTCTTC
>15|few|TRBD1|TRBV14|TRBJ2-7
CASSRSGQGTYEQYF
TGTGCCAGCAGCCGTTCGGGACAGGGAACATACGAGCAGTACTTC
>15|.|TRBD1|TRBV19|TRBJ1-5
CASSRQGASNQPQHF
TGTGCCAGTAGCCGGCAGGGGGCGAGCAATCAGCCCCAGCATTTT
>11|many|TRBD2|TRBV6-5|TRBJ2-7
CASSQREVQYF
TGTGCCAGCAGCCAGCGGGAGGTGCAGTACTTC
>12|few|.|TRBV11-2|TRBJ1-2
CASSLNRDGYTF
TGTGCCAGCAGCTTAAACAGGGATGGCTACACCTTC
>13|.|.|TRBV5-6|TRBJ2-5
CASSQGTKETQYF
TGTGCCAGCAGCCAAGGGACGAAAGAGACCCAGTACTTC
>13|.|.|TRBV28|TRBJ2-7
CASRINGGHEQYF
TGTGCCAGCAGAATTAATGGGGGCCACGAGCAGTACTTC
>16|few|TRBD1|TRBV28|TRBJ1-5
CASIWRGLGDYQPQHF
TGTGCCAGCATCTGGAGGGGGCTCGGGGATTACCAGCCCCAGCATTTT
>15|.|TRBD1|TRBV11-2|TRBJ1-2
CASSLDRSDRSGYTF
TGTGCCAGCAGCTTAGATCGCTCGGACAGGTCTGGCTACACCTTC
>12|.|.|TRBV11-3|TRBJ2-4
CASSLGVNIQYF
TGTGCCAGCAGCTTGGGAGTGAACATTCAGTACTTC
>15|.|TRBD2|TRBV11-2|TRBJ2-2
CASREGLATLRELFF
TGTGCCAGCAGGGAGGGACTAGCGACCCTGCGGGAGCTGTTTTTT
>17|.|.|TRBV28|TRBJ2-7
CASRADRARMGSYEQYF
TGTGCCAGCAGAGCCGACAGAGCTAGAATGGGCTCCTACGAGCAGTACTTC
>14|many|.|TRBV6-1|TRBJ2-1
CASSEASLSSEQFF
TGTGCCAGCAGTGAAGCGTCCCTTAGCAGTGAGCAGTTCTTC
>12|.|.|TRBV7-3|TRBJ2-3
CASSQPLDTQYF
TGTGCCAGCAGCCAACCCCTGGATACGCAGTATTTT
>17|few|TRBD2|TRBV5-1|TRBJ2-7
CASSLNPAAGGAYEQYF
TGCGCCAGCAGCTTGAATCCAGCAGCGGGAGGGGCCTACGAGCAGTACTTC
>16|few|TRBD1|TRBV28|TRBJ2-4
CASSSRTGTSKNIQYF
TGTGCCAGCAGTTCCAGGACAGGGACTTCGAAAAACATTCAGTACTTC
>12|few|TRBD1|TRBV6-6|TRBJ2-5
CAIRDSQETQYF
TGTGCCATCAGGGACAGCCAAGAGACCCAGTACTTC
>12|.|.|TRBV6-1|TRBJ1-5
CASSELHQPQHF
TGTGCCAGCAGTGAGTTACATCAGCCCCAGCATTTT
>13|few|.|TRBV12-5|TRBJ2-5
CASAMTRGETQYF
TGTGCTAGTGCCATGACTAGAGGGGAGACCCAGTACTTC
>14|few|.|TRBV27|TRBJ2-7
CASSSVAVPYEQYF
TGTGCCAGCAGTTCCGTAGCCGTCCCCTACGAGCAGTACTTC
>12|many|.|TRBV7-2|TRBJ1-2
CASSFSSNGYTF
TGTGCCAGCAGCTTTAGTAGTAATGGCTACACCTTC
>13|.|.|TRBV6-5|TRBJ2-7
CASSSTVAYEQYF
TGTGCCAGCTCTAGCACAGTAGCCTACGAGCAGTACTTC
>15|few|.|TRBV6-5|TRBJ1-4
CASSYSGRINEKLFF
TGTGCCAGCAGTTACTCGGGACGGATCAATGAAAAACTGTTTTTT
>19|.|TRBD1|TRBV10-3|TRBJ2-1
CAIRAGQVDSLGSYNEQFF
TGCGCCATCAGGGCGGGACAGGTGGATAGTTTAGGGTCCTACAATGAGCAGTTCTTC
>14|.|.|TRBV6-5|TRBJ2-7
CASRKEKITYEQYF
TGTGCCAGCAGAAAGGAGAAAATTACCTACGAGCAGTACTTC
>11|few|.|TRBV7-2|TRBJ2-3
CASSLQTTQYF
TGTGCCAGCAGCTTACAGACTACGCAGTATTTT
>15|few|TRBD2|TRBV5-1|TRBJ2-3
CASSLSVAGGDTQYF
TGCGCCAGCAGCTTGTCGGTAGCGGGAGGTGATACGCAGTATTTT
>15|.|.|TRBV4-2|TRBJ2-3
CASSPTTGLTDTQYF
TGTGCCAGCAGCCCGACCACAGGATTGACAGATACGCAGTATTTT
>17|few|.|TRBV7-3|TRBJ2-4
CASSLALSERAKNIQYF
TGTGCCAGCAGCTTAGCGTTAAGCGAGCGGGCCAAAAACATTCAGTACTTC
>15|few|.|TRBV25-1|TRBJ1-4
CASSESGATNEKLFF
TGTGCCAGCAGTGAATCCGGTGCAACTAATGAAAAACTGTTTTTT
>14|few|TRBD1|TRBV2|TRBJ1-5
CASSEDRGYQPQHF
TGTGCCAGCAGTGAAGACAGGGGGTATCAGCCCCAGCATTTT
>14|few|.|TRBV30|TRBJ2-1
CAWRDGSSYNEQFF
TGTGCCTGGAGGGACGGGAGCTCCTACAATGAGCAGTTCTTC
>15|.|.|TRBV5-1|TRBJ2-2
CASSLEGLNTGELFF
TGCGCCAGCAGCTTGGAGGGGTTGAACACCGGGGAGCTGTTTTTT
>16|.|.|TRBV28|TRBJ1-1
CASSLLGRFVGTEAFF
TGTGCCAGCAGTTTATTGGGCAGGTTTGTCGGCACTGAAGCTTTCTTT
>18|few|.|TRBV18|TRBJ2-4
CASSLLGSVGGAKNIQYF
TGTGCCAGCTCATTACTGGGCAGCGTAGGAGGGGCCAAAAACATTCAGTACTTC
>16|.|.|TRBV19|TRBJ1-4
CASTVGPSDKSEKLFF
TGTGCCAGTACCGTTGGTCCCAGTGATAAATCTGAAAAACTGTTTTTT
>16|.|.|TRBV7-6|TRBJ2-1
CASSLRGSSANNEQFF
TGTGCCAGCAGCTTACGAGGGTCTAGCGCAAACAATGAGCAGTTCTTC
>14|few|TRBD1|TRBV29-1|TRBJ1-3
CSVGRTGAGNTIYF
TGCAGCGTTGGTCGGACAGGGGCTGGAAACACCATATATTTT
>16|.|TRBD2|TRBV28|TRBJ2-3
CASSSKTSANTDTQYF
TGTGCCAGCAGTTCTAAGACTAGCGCCAACACAGATACGCAGTATTTT
>11|.|.|TRBV28|TRBJ1-2
CATKENYGYTF
TGTGCCACCAAAGAAAACTATGGCTACACCTTC
>16|few|.|TRBV5-4|TRBJ1-4
CASSQSNSATNEKLFF
TGTGCCAGCAGCCAGAGTAACAGTGCAACTAATGAAAAACTGTTTTTT
>15|.|TRBD2|TRBV27|TRBJ2-3
CASSPRLAGTDTQYF
TGTGCCAGCAGTCCAAGACTAGCGGGAACTGATACGCAGTATTTT
>13|.|TRBD1|TRBV30|TRBJ1-2
CAWSGTGYYGYTF
TGTGCCTGGAGCGGGACAGGCTACTATGGCTACACCTTC
>11|.|.|TRBV7-2|TRBJ1-1
CASSLDTEAFF
TGTGCCAGCAGCTTAGACACTGAAGCTTTCTTT
>14|few|.|TRBV7-2|TRBJ2-4
CASSSPREGNIQYF
TGTGCCAGCAGCTCCCCTCGAGAGGGAAACATTCAGTACTTC
>14|few|.|TRBV9|TRBJ2-4
CASSLAVAKNIQYF
TGTGCCAGCAGCCTTGCAGTAGCCAAAAACATTCAGTACTTC
>15|few|.|TRBV4-1|TRBJ2-7
CASSPEGTQGTEQYF
TGCGCCAGCAGCCCCGAAGGAACTCAGGGAACCGAGCAGTACTTC
>14|.|.|TRBV30|TRBJ2-3
CAWSRGGGWDTQYF
TGTGCCTGGAGTAGGGGAGGGGGCTGGGATACGCAGTATTTT